This T cell receptor beta chain came from a study of blood T cell repertoires in COVID-19. As handled by the study authors: Amplification of reference gene primers provided the estimated nucleated cell counts. Repertoires were generated with immunoSEQ multiplex PCR, while TCRdb's copy carries only in-frame clones and drops some. V and J calls and clone size are given by that table; D and trimming were obtained from the DNA. The sample carries around 300,000 clones, more than 75% recorded once. Sequences were obtained from peripheral blood. This clonotype originated in a man aged 50 to 59 with active or convalescent COVID-19.

The CDR3 sequence: CASSLVGRGSFGEQYF. In nucleotides, the CDR3 is TGTGCCAGCAGCTTAGTGGGCAGGGGAAGTTTCGGCGAGCAGTACTTC. The chain links TRBV11-2 to TRBJ2-7; TRBD1 might be the D (6 bases). The CDR3 covers 16 residues. Germline assignment: CDR1 SGHAT and CDR2 FQNNGV. V lost 1 base and J lost 6, with 19 bases in between. Looking up the rest from reference TRBV11-2 and TRBJ2-7 gives the full variable domain: EAGVAQSPRYKIIEKRQSVAFWCNPISGHATLYWYQQILGQGPKLLIQFQNNGVVDDSQLPKDRFSAERLKGVDSTLKIQPAKLEDSAVYLCASSLVGRGSFGEQYFGPGTRLTVT.